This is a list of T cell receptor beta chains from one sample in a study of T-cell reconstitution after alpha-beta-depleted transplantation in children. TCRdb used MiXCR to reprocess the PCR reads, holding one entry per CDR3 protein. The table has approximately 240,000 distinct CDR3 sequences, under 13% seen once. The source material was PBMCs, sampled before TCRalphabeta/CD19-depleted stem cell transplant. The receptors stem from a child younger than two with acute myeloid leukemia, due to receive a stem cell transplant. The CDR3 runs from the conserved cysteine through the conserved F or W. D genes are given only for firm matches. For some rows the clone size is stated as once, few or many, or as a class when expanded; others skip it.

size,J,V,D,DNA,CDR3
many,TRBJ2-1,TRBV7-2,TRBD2,TGTGCCAGCAGCTCACTAGCGGGGGCAAACAATGAGCAGTTCTTC,CASSSLAGANNEQFF
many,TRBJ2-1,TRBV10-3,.,TGTGCCATCACCGAAGGGGGGGGGAATGAGCAGTTCTTC,CAITEGGGNEQFF
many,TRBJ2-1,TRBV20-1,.,TGCAGTGCTATCCTTAAGTACAATGAGCAGTTCTTC,CSAILKYNEQFF
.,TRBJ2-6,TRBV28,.,TGTGCCAGCAGTTTATATGAGATTCAGACAGGAGATTTCTCTGGGGCCAACGTCCTGACTTTC,CASSLYEIQTGDFSGANVLTF
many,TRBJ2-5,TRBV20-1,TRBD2,TGCAGTGTGATGCCGACTAGCGGGCTTCAAGAGACCCAGTACTTC,CSVMPTSGLQETQYF
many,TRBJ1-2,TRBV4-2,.,TGTGCCAGCAGCCAAGATCGTGCAGTTCCCTATGGCTACACCTTC,CASSQDRAVPYGYTF
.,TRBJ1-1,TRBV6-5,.,TGTGCCAGCATTAGGCAGTTTAACACTGAAGCTTTCTTT,CASIRQFNTEAFF
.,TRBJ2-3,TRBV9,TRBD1,TGTGCCAGCAGTTCGAGGGGGCAGGGGGCATCAGATACGCAGTATTTT,CASSSRGQGASDTQYF
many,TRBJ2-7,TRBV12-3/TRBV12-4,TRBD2,TGTGCCACCCGAGCGGGGGGAGACTACGAGCAGTACTTC,CATRAGGDYEQYF
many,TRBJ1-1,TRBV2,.,TGTGCCAGCCAGCGATGGGGCGTGATGAACACTGAAGCTTTCTTT,CASQRWGVMNTEAFF
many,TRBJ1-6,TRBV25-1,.,TGTGCCAGCAGTGAATATAGGCCGGGGATACGTAATTCACCCCTCCACTTT,CASSEYRPGIRNSPLHF
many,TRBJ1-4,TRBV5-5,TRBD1,TGTGCCAGCAGCTCGGGACAGTTAAATGAAAAACTGTTTTTT,CASSSGQLNEKLFF
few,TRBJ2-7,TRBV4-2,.,TGTGCCAGCAGCCCCGGGTCGCCCTGCGAGCAGTACTTC,CASSPGSPCEQYF
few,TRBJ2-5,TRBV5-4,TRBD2,TGTGCCAGCAGCTTGGGGGGACTAGCGGGGGAAGAGACCCAGTACTTC,CASSLGGLAGEETQYF
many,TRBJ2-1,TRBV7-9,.,TGTGCCAGCAGCTCCCTTTCCTACCGACAGTTAATCTCCTACAATGAGCAGTTCTTC,CASSSLSYRQLISYNEQFF
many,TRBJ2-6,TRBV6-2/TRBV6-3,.,TGTGCCAGCACTTACGCCATCGGAAGAAACTCTGGGGCCAACGTCCTGACTTTC,CASTYAIGRNSGANVLTF
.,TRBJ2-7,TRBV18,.,TGTGCCAGCTCACCACAGGACCGATTTAGAAACGAGCAGTACTTC,CASSPQDRFRNEQYF
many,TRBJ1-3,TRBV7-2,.,TGTGCCAGCAGCCCAACGGGGGAGACCATATATTTT,CASSPTGETIYF
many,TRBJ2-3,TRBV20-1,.,TGCAGTGCTAGAGATCCGAACACAGATACGCAGTATTTT,CSARDPNTDTQYF
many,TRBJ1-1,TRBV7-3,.,TGTGCCAGCAGTCCCGGACTGTTAGAGAACACTGAAGCTTTCTTT,CASSPGLLENTEAFF
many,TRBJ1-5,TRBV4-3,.,TGCGCCAGCAGCCAAGATTTGGCAGTCCAAGGCCCGAATCAGCCCCAGCATTTT,CASSQDLAVQGPNQPQHF
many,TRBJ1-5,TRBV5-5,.,TGTGCCAGCAGCTTGTCACAGGGCAATCAGCCCCAGCATTTT,CASSLSQGNQPQHF
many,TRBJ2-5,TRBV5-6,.,TGTGCCAGCAGCTTGCTCCAGGGAGGGGGAATGGAGACCCAGTACTTC,CASSLLQGGGMETQYF
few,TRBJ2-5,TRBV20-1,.,TGCAGTGCTAGGGGGGGGGCAGGTCAACAAGAGACCCAGTACTTC,CSARGGAGQQETQYF
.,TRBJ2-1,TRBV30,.,TGTGCCTATCCGGTTGGTACGCAACGGGTCTTC,CAYPVGTQRVF
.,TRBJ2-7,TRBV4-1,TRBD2,TGCGCCAGCAGCCAAGGGGGGGGAGTTGGGGAGCAGTACTTC,CASSQGGGVGEQYF
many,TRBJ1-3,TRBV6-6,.,TGTGCCAGCAGTTATCCACAGGGAAACACCATATATTTT,CASSYPQGNTIYF
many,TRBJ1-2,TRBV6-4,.,TGTGCCAGCAGCCCCGACATGGGGCTTGGCTACACCTTC,CASSPDMGLGYTF
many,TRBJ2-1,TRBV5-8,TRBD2,TGTGCCAGCAGCGTATACCGCGGGACTAGGACCAATGAGCAGTTCTTC,CASSVYRGTRTNEQFF
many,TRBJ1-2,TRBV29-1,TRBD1,TGCAGCGTTGAGGTTCAGGGGGTACTAATTAACTATGGCTACACCTTC,CSVEVQGVLINYGYTF
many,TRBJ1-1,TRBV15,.,TGTGCCACCAGCAGCCCGGGTGCTGAAGCTTTCTTT,CATSSPGAEAFF
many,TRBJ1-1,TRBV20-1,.,TGCAGTGCTAGAGACTTTTCCGGGGGAGGTTTCACTGAAGCTTTCTTT,CSARDFSGGGFTEAFF
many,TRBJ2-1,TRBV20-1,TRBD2,TGCAGTGCTAGAGGAGCGGGGGGGAGGAATGAGCAGTTCTTC,CSARGAGGRNEQFF
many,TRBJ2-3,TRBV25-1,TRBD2,TGTGCCAGCAGTGAATATCCCCCGACTAGCGGGGGAAACACAGATACGCAGTATTTT,CASSEYPPTSGGNTDTQYF
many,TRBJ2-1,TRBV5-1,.,TGCGCCAGCAGCTTTGACGGGGGGCCTTACAATGAGCAGTTCTTC,CASSFDGGPYNEQFF
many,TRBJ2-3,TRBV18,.,TGTGCCAGCTCACCAAGGGAATCAGATACGCAGTATTTT,CASSPRESDTQYF
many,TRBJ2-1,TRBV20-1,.,TGCAGTGCTAGACGTCAGTCTTACTACAATGAGCAGTTCTTC,CSARRQSYYNEQFF
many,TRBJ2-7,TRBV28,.,TGTGCCAGCAGCGCCACTCAGTCGTTCCAGGGCTACGAGCAGTACTTC,CASSATQSFQGYEQYF
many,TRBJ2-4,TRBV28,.,TGTGCCAGCAGTTTAGAAGGGGCCAAAAACATTCAGTACTTC,CASSLEGAKNIQYF
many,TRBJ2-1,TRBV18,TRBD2,TGTGCCAGCTCAACCGTGACTAGCGACAATGAGCAGTTCTTC,CASSTVTSDNEQFF
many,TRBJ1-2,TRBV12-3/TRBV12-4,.,TGTGCCAGCAGTCGGACCGGGACCTATGGCTACACCTTC,CASSRTGTYGYTF
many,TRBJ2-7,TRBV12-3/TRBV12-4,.,TGTGCCAGCAGCCCCCGGAGGGGGACCTACGAGCAGTACTTC,CASSPRRGTYEQYF
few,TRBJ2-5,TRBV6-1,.,TGTGCCAGCAGTAGCACGGGACGCCCCCAAGAGACCCAGTACTTC,CASSSTGRPQETQYF
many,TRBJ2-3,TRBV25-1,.,TGTGCCAGCAGTGATGAGGGGAGGGATACGCAGTATTTT,CASSDEGRDTQYF
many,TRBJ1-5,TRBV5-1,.,TGCGCCAGCAGCCCGCACCCTTATAGCAATCAGCCCCAGCATTTT,CASSPHPYSNQPQHF
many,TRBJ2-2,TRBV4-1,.,TGCGCCAGCAGCCAAGAGGCGGGACCCCTTGATGGGGAGCTGTTTTTT,CASSQEAGPLDGELFF
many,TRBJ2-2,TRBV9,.,TGTGCCAGCAGCCGTAGTCCCGACACCGGGGAGCTGTTTTTT,CASSRSPDTGELFF
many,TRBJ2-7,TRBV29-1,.,TGCAGCGTTGTTGGGGGGCAGCACGAGCAGTACTTC,CSVVGGQHEQYF
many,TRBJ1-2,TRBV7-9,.,TGTGCCAGCAGCTTAGAGCCAGGGTGGTCAGCTAACTATGGCTACACCTTC,CASSLEPGWSANYGYTF
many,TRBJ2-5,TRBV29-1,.,TGCAGTGCGGTAGGGCGGTCCCAAGAGACCCAGTACTTC,CSAVGRSQETQYF
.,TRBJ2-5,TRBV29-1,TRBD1,TGCAGCGTTGAAGATCCAACGGGCGGGACAGGGTTGCCCCAGTACTTC,CSVEDPTGGTGLPQYF
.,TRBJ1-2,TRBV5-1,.,TGCGCCAGCAGTTTGGCCCTGGACGTAGCTGTCGGCTACACCTTC,CASSLALDVAVGYTF